Many counts were recorded for the clone carrying this TCR beta chain. Trimming stripped 3 bases from V and 10 bases from J, with 18 bases between. This CDR3 has 14 residues. First-strand cDNA used TRAV- and TRBV-specific primers, covering alpha and beta chains. TCR amplification used 20 to 25 PCR cycles, a constant-region primer and a V-primer adapter. TCRdb analysed the reads with MiXCR anew, one entry per CDR3 protein. The repertoire includes 30,000 to 45,000 distinct CDR3 sequences, less than 25% of them detected once, and about 8.3% sits in the top ten. The data are from a study of low-dose radiotherapy and immunotherapy resistance in tumors. About the research overall: Cohort 1 was given 0.5 Gy fractions every 2 weeks, 6.5 Gy in total. Dosing for Cohort 2 consisted of 1 Gy per fraction every two weeks, reaching a total of 13 Gy over 26 weeks.

Time point in this sample: after trial treatment. Treatment: LDRT plus nivolumab, ipilimumab, low-dose cyclophosphamide and aspirin (RACIN trial). Nivolumab, ipilimumab, aspirin, low-dose cyclophosphamide and low-dose radiotherapy were all administered to the donors. The starting material was PBMCs, obtained after low-dose radiotherapy plus immunotherapy. This chain uses TRBV12-3 or TRBV12-4 with TRBJ1-1; TRBD1 might be the D (5 bases). The receptor comes from a female donor with ovarian cancer. CDR3 sequence: CASSLRDPRRAAFF. CDR3 nucleotide sequence: TGTGCCAGCAGTTTGCGGGACCCCCGAAGGGCAGCTTTCTTT.